The following is a TCR beta chain sequence with its context. The source of the sample is a study of blood T cell repertoires in COVID-19. Overall study context: Material from acute and convalescent COVID-19 was sourced from the United States, Italy and Spain. From T cells, B-cell-depleted T cells, or PBMCs came the material, which was cDNA or gDNA.

This CDR3 region has 11 residues. The germline gives CDR1 LNHNV, CDR2 YYDKDF (reference sequence). V was cut by 4 bases and J by 3 bases, with 4 bases left in between. As originally analysed: The assay estimated nucleated cells by amplifying reference gene primers. Libraries were prepared by immunoSEQ multiplex PCR; TCRdb keeps only in-frame clonotypes and omits some of them. The V and J calls and clone size are taken from that table; D and trimming were inferred from the DNA. The sample yields approximately 92,000 clones, around 80% seen once. Sequencing used peripheral blood. This TCR derives from a man at least 80 years old with acute or convalescent COVID-19. This sequence joins TRBV15 and TRBJ2-7, with D uncertain. The CDR3 region is CATSNGYEQYF. The CDR3 bases are TGTGCCACCAGCAACGGCTACGAGCAGTACTTC.